Shown below are 25 T cell receptor beta chains from a single sample sequenced in a study of Ad26.COV2.S vaccination and SARS-CoV-2 variants. Sample treatment: some 20 received Ad26.COV2.S at low or high dose, single or two shots; roughly five received placebo; per-sample allocation not given. Samples analyzed were those drawn on day 63 after the first vaccine or placebo injection. Profiled with immunoSEQ multiplex PCR; TCRdb holds only in-frame clones, not every one. Altogether roughly 700,000 clones are present, roughly 90% being singletons, with the ten largest covering about 1.5%. Here the sequenced sample was peripheral blood, taken in a trial of Ad26.COV2.S vaccine versus placebo. The receptors come from a person aged 18-65 years who received the Ad26.COV2.S COVID-19 vaccine or a placebo.

The J gene is TRBJ1-2, the V gene TRBV6-5, with D perhaps TRBD1 (5 bases). Germline V CDR1 and CDR2: MNHEY, SVGAGI. The V gene lost 6 bases and the J gene lost 7 bases, with 15 bases spanning the gap. The CDR3 length is 13 residues. CDR3: CASSPGTFPGYTF. In nucleotides, the CDR3 is TGTGCCAGCAGCCCCGGGACTTTCCCTGGCTACACCTTC.

This clone was found once. The rearrangement joins TRBV18 to TRBJ2-1; D unresolved. Trimming took off 2 bases at V and 2 bases at J, with 1 base between the two ends. Germline CDR1 reads KGHSH; CDR2 reads LQKENI. The CDR3 is 12 residues long. In nucleotides, the CDR3 is TGTGCCAGCTCACCAGCCTACAATGAGCAGTTCTTC. Protein: CASSPAYNEQFF.

The rearrangement links TRBV29-1 to TRBJ1-2; tentative D call: TRBD1 (6 bases). Germline values: CDR1 SQVTM, CDR2 ANQGSEA. The CDR3 sequence is 14 residues long. V was pared by 4 bases and J by 4 bases, with 16 bases between. The CDR3 DNA follows: TGCAGCGTTGGGGGCCCGACAGGTTTCTATGGCTACACCTTC. This codes for CSVGGPTGFYGYTF.

This clone was found a few times. V and J are TRBV6-6 and TRBJ1-1; a weak D match, TRBD1 (6 bases). V was shortened by 7 bases and J by 3 bases, with 18 bases between the two germline ends. Germline V gives CDR1 MNHNY, CDR2 SVGAGI (reference sequence). The CDR3 has 15 amino acids. The CDR3 here is CASTIPQGGDTEAFF. CDR3 sequence (DNA): TGTGCCAGCACCATACCCCAAGGGGGGGACACTGAAGCTTTCTTT.

The chain couples TRBV5-1 to TRBJ1-2; TRBD1 matches at 8 bases. Per the germline V gene, CDR1 is SGHRS and CDR2 is YFSETQ. The CDR3 is 12 residues long. J gave up 3 bases and V 6 bases, and 1 base lay outside the gene matches. CDR3: CASTQGDYGYTF. The DNA of the CDR3 is TGCGCCAGCACACAGGGGGACTATGGCTACACCTTC.

This rearrangement joins TRBV3-1 (or the pseudogene TRBV3-2) to TRBJ2-7; 9 bases agree with TRBD2. CDR1 is LGHDT, CDR2 YNNKEL, per germline (reference sequence). This CDR3 has 15 amino acids. Losses at the gene ends were 1 base for V and 4 bases for J; bases not matched to a gene: 5. DNA for the CDR3: TGTGCCAGCAGCCAAGTTAGCGGGAGTCAGTACGAGCAGTACTTC. Residues: CASSQVSGSQYEQYF.

The chain has TRBV9 and TRBJ2-7, with D maybe TRBD1 (6 bases). The CDR3 consists of 14 residues. V lost 0 bases and J 7 bases, leaving 14 bases between the germline ends. Germline CDR1 reads SGDLS; CDR2 reads YYNGEE. CDR3 coding DNA: TGTGCCAGCAGCGTAGACTGGGAAGGGGGTGAGCAGTACTTC. Protein sequence: CASSVDWEGGEQYF. The complete variable domain, with remaining parts taken from reference TRBV9 and TRBJ2-7, reads DSGVTQTPKHLITATGQRVTLRCSPRSGDLSVYWYQQSLDQGLQFLIQYYNGEERAKGNILERFSAQQFPDLHSELNLSSLELGDSALYFCASSVDWEGGEQYFGPGTRLTVT.

V is TRBV7-2 and J is TRBJ2-5; D unclear. Trimming cost V 7 bases and J 5 bases, with 17 bases left between them. The CDR3 extends over 14 amino acids. Germline lookup yields CDR1 SGHTA and CDR2 FQGNSA. As DNA, the CDR3 is TGTGCCAGCACCCGTTTCTGGCCCAGTGAGACCCAGTACTTC. It is translated as CASTRFWPSETQYF. Filled out from reference TRBV7-2 and TRBJ2-5, the complete variable domain reads GAGVSQSPSNKVTEKGKDVELRCDPISGHTALYWYRQSLGQGLEFLIYFQGNSAPDKSGLPSDRFSAERTGGSVSTLTIQRTQQEDSAVYLCASTRFWPSETQYFGPGTRLLVL.

The chain is built from TRBV10-3 and TRBJ2-7; 9 positions match TRBD1. This CDR3 comprises 14 residues. Germline V gives CDR1 ENHRY, CDR2 SYGVKD. Losses at the gene ends were 4 bases for V and 3 bases for J; bases not matched to a gene: 4. CDR3 bases: TGTGCCATCAGTGGCGGGACAGGGTACTACGAGCAGTACTTC. Translation gives CAISGGTGYYEQYF.

The chain links TRBV5-1 to TRBJ2-7; 8 bases match TRBD1. Germline values: CDR1 SGHRS, CDR2 YFSETQ. J was trimmed by 6 bases and V by 1 base; bases with no gene match: 6. The CDR3 has 14 residues. The DNA for the CDR3 is TGCGCCAGCAGCTTGAGACAGGGGTTGGGCGAGCAGTACTTC. It translates to CASSLRQGLGEQYF.

The CDR3 bases are TGTGCCAGCAGCTTAGACACCCAAGAGACCCAGTACTTC. Translating it yields CASSLDTQETQYF. The V gene is TRBV7-2, the J gene TRBJ2-5; D is undetermined. Trimming took off 1 base at V and 1 base at J, with 4 bases between the two ends. The CDR3 contains 13 residues. The germline V gene encodes CDR1 SGHTA and CDR2 FQGNSA.

Points on this clone: A junction boundary mismatches the germline segment, possibly from a read error. The chain carries TRBV19 and TRBJ2-5; 9 bases agree with TRBD1. Germline loops: CDR1 LNHDA, CDR2 SQIVND (reference sequence). CDR3 length equals 14 residues. The CDR3 DNA reads as TGTGCCAGCAGTACAGGGGGCGAAACAGAGACCCAGTACTTC. Translation gives CASSTGGETETQYF.

The chain couples TRBV10-3 to TRBJ2-3; D might be TRBD1 (6 bases). Looked up from germline, CDR1 is ENHRY and CDR2 is SYGVKD. The germline V and J ends were trimmed by 0 bases and 0 bases, with 7 bases remaining between them. The CDR3 length is 15 residues. This CDR3 reads CAISESTGSTDTQYF. The CDR3 nucleotides read TGTGCCATCAGTGAGTCTACAGGGAGCACAGATACGCAGTATTTT.

This clone has a handful of counts. The gene calls are TRBV5-4 and TRBJ1-5, with D hard to call. Germline lookup yields CDR1 SGHNT and CDR2 YYREEE (reference sequence). Trimming took off 2 bases at V and 7 bases at J, with 10 bases between the two ends. The length of the CDR3 is 13 residues. CDR3 in DNA: TGTGCCAGCAGCTTAGACATTGGGCAGCCCCAGCATTTT. Translation: CASSLDIGQPQHF.

The V call is TRBV7-9, the J call TRBJ2-5; 8 nucleotides align to TRBD1. From germline, CDR1 is SEHNR and CDR2 FQNEAQ (reference sequence). The trim removed 1 base at V and 6 bases at J, leaving 7 bases unmatched. The CDR3 contains 15 residues. The CDR3: CASSLGQGARKTQYF. DNA for the CDR3: TGTGCCAGCAGCTTAGGTCAGGGGGCGCGAAAGACCCAGTACTTC.

V and J are TRBV19 and TRBJ1-6; unclear D gene. There are 12 residues in the CDR3. Germline CDR1 and CDR2: LNHDA and SQIVND (reference sequence). Trimming removed 4 bases at V and 7 bases at J, with 5 bases between. Here the CDR3 DNA reads TGTGCCAGTAGTAGACGGAATTCACCCCTCCACTTT. Translated: CASSRRNSPLHF.

The V call is TRBV23-1, the J call TRBJ1-3, with a possible D match to TRBD1 (5 bases). TRBV23-1 is an ORF, with its function uncertain. CDR3 length equals 14 residues. The V gene lost 0 bases and the J gene lost 4 bases, with 7 bases spanning the gap. The CDR3 loop is CASSQSAGGNTIYF. In nucleotides, the CDR3 is TGCGCCAGCAGTCAATCGGCAGGGGGAAACACCATATATTTT.

This rearrangement joins TRBV7-2 to TRBJ2-1, with 9 bases matching TRBD2. Trimming removed 2 bases from V and 4 bases from J; junction bases left unmatched: 6. The CDR3 contains 16 residues. Per germline, CDR1 SGHTA and CDR2 FQGNSA. This CDR3 is CASSLWPGLAYNEQFF. In nucleotides, the CDR3 is TGTGCCAGCAGCTTATGGCCGGGACTAGCATACAATGAGCAGTTCTTC.

The chain joins TRBV7-8 to TRBJ2-1; no reliable D call. Germline-derived CDR1 and CDR2 are SGHVS and FQNEAQ. This CDR3 is 11 amino acids long. Trimming stripped 6 bases from V and 5 bases from J, with 5 bases between. CDR3 DNA: TGTGCCAGCAGTTACAACAATGAGCAGTTCTTC. Translated, it gives CASSYNNEQFF.

The chain links TRBV14 to TRBJ2-6; the D is unclear. V lost 1 base and J lost 0, with 10 bases in between. The CDR3 runs 17 residues. CDR1 is SGHDN and CDR2 is FVKESK in the germline V gene. CDR3 DNA: TGTGCCAGCAGCCAAGTGAACCGAGCCTCTGGGGCCAACGTCCTGACTTTC. Amino acids: CASSQVNRASGANVLTF.

The chain employs TRBV7-9 and TRBJ1-2; D unclear. Germline lookup yields CDR1 SEHNR and CDR2 FQNEAQ (reference sequence). The CDR3 totals 15 residues. The V gene lost 5 bases and the J gene lost 2 bases, with 15 bases spanning the gap. The CDR3 protein is CASSPSGLTNYGYTF. DNA for the CDR3: TGTGCCAGCAGCCCCTCAGGCCTTACGAACTATGGCTACACCTTC.

V gene TRBV27 combines with J gene TRBJ2-5; a possible D gene is TRBD1 (6 bases). Per the germline V gene, CDR1 is MNHEY and CDR2 is SMNVEV (reference sequence). This CDR3 spans 15 amino acids. V gave up 2 bases and J gave up 5 bases, with 15 bases separating them. CDR3 loop: CASSLKARGRETQYF. CDR3 sequence (DNA): TGTGCCAGCAGTTTAAAGGCCAGGGGACGCGAGACCCAGTACTTC.

The J gene is TRBJ2-1, the V gene TRBV11-1; D unclear. The V and J ends lost 5 bases and 1 base respectively, with 12 bases between them. Germline V gives CDR1 SGHAT, CDR2 FQDESV (reference sequence). The CDR3 runs 15 residues. CDR3 sequence: CASSTSSASYNEQFF. The CDR3 DNA reads as TGTGCCAGCAGCACCTCTAGTGCTTCCTACAATGAGCAGTTCTTC.

The chain carries TRBV7-9 and TRBJ2-7; 7 nucleotides line up with TRBD1. Germline-derived CDR1 and CDR2 are SEHNR and FQNEAQ (reference sequence). V trimming: 5 bases; J trimming: 5 bases; junction bases outside the gene matches: 9. There are 14 residues in the CDR3. CDR3 loop: CASSRRQGRDEQYF. The CDR3 DNA sequence: TGTGCCAGCAGCCGCCGACAGGGAAGAGACGAGCAGTACTTC.

The genes are TRBV7-2 and TRBJ2-1; no reliable D call. The CDR3 length is 15 residues. Germline CDR1 reads SGHTA; CDR2 reads FQGNSA. Trimming stripped 5 bases from V and 2 bases from J, with 13 bases between. CDR3 DNA: TGTGCCAGCAGCAGGCCCTTAACAACCTACAATGAGCAGTTCTTC. Protein product: CASSRPLTTYNEQFF.